This TCR beta chain derives from a study of cytomegalovirus exposure and HLA in healthy donors. Study results and limitations: Serostatus for CMV was the only available immune exposure information. At a 0.05 false discovery rate, a later analysis found 18,000 or so TCR beta sequences to be associated with HLA alleles. The listing of 150 or so TCR beta chains classed them as cytomegalovirus-associated.

For this clone: Its matching antigen is unknown.

Trimming cost V 5 bases and J 9 bases, with 16 bases left between them. This CDR3 is 13 amino acids long. Germline CDR1 MDHEN, CDR2 SYDVKM. Researchers ran the PCR with 60 Vbeta and 13 Jbeta primers. Libraries were prepared by immunoSEQ multiplex PCR; TCRdb keeps only in-frame clonotypes and omits some of them. Of about 84,000 clones listed, about three quarters are singletons. The V call is TRBV28, the J call TRBJ1-1; tentative D call: TRBD1 (5 bases). Sequences were obtained from PBMCs. This clonotype was obtained from a male donor in good health and CMV-seropositive. This chain's CDR3 is CASSRVDRKQAFF. In DNA, the CDR3 is TGTGCCAGCAGTCGGGTAGACAGAAAACAAGCTTTCTTT.